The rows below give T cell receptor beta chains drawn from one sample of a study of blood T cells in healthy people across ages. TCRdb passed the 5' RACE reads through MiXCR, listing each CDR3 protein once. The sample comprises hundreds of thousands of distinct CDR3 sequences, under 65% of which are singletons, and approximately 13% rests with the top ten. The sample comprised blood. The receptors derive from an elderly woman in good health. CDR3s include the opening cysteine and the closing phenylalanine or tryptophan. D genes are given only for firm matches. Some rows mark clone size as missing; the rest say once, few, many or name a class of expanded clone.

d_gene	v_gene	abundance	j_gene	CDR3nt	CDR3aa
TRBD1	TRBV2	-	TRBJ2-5	TGTGCCAGCAGTGAACTGGCCACAGGGGTGTACGGGCAGTACTTC	CASSELATGVYGQYF
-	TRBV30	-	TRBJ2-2	TGTGCCTGGAGGTCTCAAGGAAACACCGGGGAGCTGTTTTTT	CAWRSQGNTGELFF
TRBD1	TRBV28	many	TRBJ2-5	TGTGCCAGCAGTTTACGGGGACAGATGAAATACCAGTACTTC	CASSLRGQMKYQYF
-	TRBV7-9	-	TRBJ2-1	TGTGCCACCAGAGTTAAAGTAGGCCAGAGCTCCTACAATGAGCAGTTCTTC	CATRVKVGQSSYNEQFF
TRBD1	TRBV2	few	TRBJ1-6	TGTGGCGGGACAGCATCTTATAATTCACCCCTCCACTTT	CGGTASYNSPLHF
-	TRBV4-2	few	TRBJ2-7	TGTGCCAGCAGCCAAGATTGGGACAACTCCTACGAGCAGTACTTC	CASSQDWDNSYEQYF
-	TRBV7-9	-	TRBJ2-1	TGTGCCTGCAGGAGGGATGGGGATGAGCAGTTCTTC	CACRRDGDEQFF
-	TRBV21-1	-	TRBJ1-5	TGTGCCAGCAGGAAGGGAGTACAGAGCAATCAGCCCCAGCATTTT	CASRKGVQSNQPQHF
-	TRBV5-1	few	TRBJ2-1	TGCGCCAGCAGCGCGACGCTGGACACTCAACAGTTCTTC	CASSATLDTQQFF
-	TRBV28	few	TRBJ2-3	TGTGCCATCAGCAGAGGTATCTACACAGATACGCAGTATTTT	CAISRGIYTDTQYF
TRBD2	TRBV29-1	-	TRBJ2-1	TGCAGCGTTGCACGGGCGGGGGACTATGAGCAGTTCTTC	CSVARAGDYEQFF
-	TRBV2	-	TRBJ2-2	TGTGCCACTACCGTACAGGGAGGCGGGGAGCTGTTTTTT	CATTVQGGGELFF
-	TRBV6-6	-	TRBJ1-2	TGTGCCAGCAGTCAGGACCTACCTAACTATGGCTACACCTTC	CASSQDLPNYGYTF
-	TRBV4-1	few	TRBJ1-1	TGCGCCAGCAGCCAAGTACTCAAGACGGAGCCAGAGGCTTTCTTT	CASSQVLKTEPEAFF
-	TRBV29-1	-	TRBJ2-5	TGCAGCGCCTGGGCTTGGGTGGGGGAGACCCAGTACTTC	CSAWAWVGETQYF
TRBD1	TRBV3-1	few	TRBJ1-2	TGTGCCAGCAGCCACTTACAGGGGGGCTATGGCTACACCTTC	CASSHLQGGYGYTF
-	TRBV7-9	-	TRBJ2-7	TGTGCCAGCAGCTTAGATGAGCACTACGAGCAGTACTTC	CASSLDEHYEQYF
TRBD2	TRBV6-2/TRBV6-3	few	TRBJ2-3	TGTGCCAGCAGTTACGGTCCGGGAGGGGACACAGATACGCAGTATTTT	CASSYGPGGDTDTQYF